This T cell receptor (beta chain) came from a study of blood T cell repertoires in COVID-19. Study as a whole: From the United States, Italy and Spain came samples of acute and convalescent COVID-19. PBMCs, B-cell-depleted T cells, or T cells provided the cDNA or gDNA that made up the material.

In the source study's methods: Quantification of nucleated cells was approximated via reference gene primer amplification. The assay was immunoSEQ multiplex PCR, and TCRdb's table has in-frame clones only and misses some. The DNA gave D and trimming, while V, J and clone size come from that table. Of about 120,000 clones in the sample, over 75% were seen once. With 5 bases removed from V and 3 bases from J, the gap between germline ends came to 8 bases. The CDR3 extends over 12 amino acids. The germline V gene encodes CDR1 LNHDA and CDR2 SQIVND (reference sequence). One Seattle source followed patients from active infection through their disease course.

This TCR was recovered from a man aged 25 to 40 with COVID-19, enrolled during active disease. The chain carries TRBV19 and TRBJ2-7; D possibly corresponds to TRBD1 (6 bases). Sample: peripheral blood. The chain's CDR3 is CASSVTGYEQYF. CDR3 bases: TGTGCCAGTAGTGTGACAGGCTACGAGCAGTACTTC.